These 8 T cell receptor beta chains share one sample of origin, sequenced in a study of T-cell reconstitution after alpha-beta-depleted transplantation in children. The library targeted TCRbeta and was prepared with unique molecular identifiers. TCRdb processed the PCR reads anew with MiXCR; each CDR3 protein has one entry. The data show hundreds of thousands of distinct CDR3 sequences, with over 15% seen just once and approximately 1% held by the top ten. The sequencing used PBMCs from the stem cell graft donor, collected from the stem cell graft. Receptor source: a human donor who donated a stem cell graft to a child with acute myeloid leukemia.

This clonotype was observed many times. This sequence joins TRBV12-3 or TRBV12-4 and TRBJ1-5, with TRBD1 as a possible D gene (5 bases). The CDR3 extends over 13 amino acids. V lost 3 bases to trimming and J lost 7 bases, with 10 bases between them. The CDR3, as DNA: TGTGCCAGCAGTTTCGGGACCGACCAGCCCCAGCATTTT. Its protein is CASSFGTDQPQHF.

This clonotype was observed at least ten times. The DNA of the CDR3 is TGTGCCAGCAGTTACTCTGGGCAGGGGGCCTACAATGAGCAGTTCTTC. Its protein is CASSYSGQGAYNEQFF. The gene calls are TRBV6-5 and TRBJ2-1; the match to TRBD1 covers 7 bases. Germline CDR1 and CDR2: MNHEY and SVGAGI. V lost 0 bases and J lost 2; bases outside the gene matches: 4. This CDR3 has 16 residues.

V is TRBV4-2 and J is TRBJ2-5, with D tentatively TRBD2 (7 bases). Germline-derived CDR1 and CDR2 are LGHNA and YNFKEQ. The CDR3 extends over 16 amino acids. V lost 0 bases to trimming and J lost 3 bases, with 14 bases between them. DNA for the CDR3: TGTGCCAGCAGCCAAGAGGGGGCGGGGGTAAAAGAGACCCAGTACTTC. It codes for CASSQEGAGVKETQYF.

The V and J genes are TRBV12-3 or TRBV12-4 and TRBJ2-2; 10 bases match TRBD2. The CDR3 totals 19 residues. The V segment lost 6 bases and the J segment 1 base; nucleotides outside the gene matches: 14. Here the CDR3 DNA reads TGTGCCAGCAGAGAAATAGCACTAGCGGGACCTGGGAACACCGGGGAGCTGTTTTTT. Protein: CASREIALAGPGNTGELFF.

This clonotype was seen a few times. The rearrangement uses TRBV7-2 and TRBJ1-6; no clear D gene. This CDR3 is 12 amino acids long. Germline-derived CDR1 and CDR2 are SGHTA and FQGNSA. Trimming shortened V by 1 base and J by 10 bases, and 5 bases separated the two germline ends. The CDR3 region is CASSLVESPLHF. The CDR3 bases are TGTGCCAGCAGCTTAGTAGAGTCACCCCTCCACTTT. Based on the CDR3 plus reference TRBV7-2 and TRBJ1-6, the full variable domain is GAGVSQSPSNKVTEKGKDVELRCDPISGHTALYWYRQSLGQGLEFLIYFQGNSAPDKSGLPSDRFSAERTGGSVSTLTIQRTQQEDSAVYLCASSLVESPLHFGNGTRLTVT.

Ten or more counts support this clonotype. The chain couples TRBV20-1 to TRBJ1-4; D not resolved. From germline, CDR1 is DFQATT and CDR2 SNEGSKA (reference sequence). The CDR3 is 14 residues long. Trimming pared 3 bases from V and 2 bases from J, leaving 10 bases between. CDR3 sequence: CSARTSSTNEKLFF. As DNA, the CDR3 is TGCAGTGCTAGGACCTCAAGCACTAATGAAAAACTGTTTTTT.

Ten or more counts support this clonotype. The chain couples TRBV27 to TRBJ2-6; D is ambiguous. The V and J ends lost 2 bases and 0 bases respectively, with 5 bases between them. The V gene's germline CDR1 is MNHEY and CDR2 SMNVEV (reference sequence). The length of the CDR3 is 15 residues. CDR3 DNA: TGTGCCAGCAGTTTAATCCTCTCTGGGGCCAACGTCCTGACTTTC. It translates to CASSLILSGANVLTF. The full variable domain, in which reference TRBV27 and TRBJ2-6 provide the parts outside the CDR3, is EAQVTQNPRYLITVTGKKLTVTCSQNMNHEYMSWYRQDPGLGLRQIYYSMNVEVTDKGDVPEGYKVSRKEKRNFPLILESPSPNQTSLYFCASSLILSGANVLTFGAGSRLTVL.

This clonotype was seen many times. The rearrangement uses TRBV29-1 and TRBJ2-5; perhaps TRBD2 as D (5 bases). The CDR3 has 14 amino acids. The germline gives CDR1 SQVTM, CDR2 ANQGSEA. Trimming pared 3 bases from V and 1 base from J, leaving 12 bases between. The CDR3 region is CSVDSRGVQETQYF. The CDR3 nucleotides read TGCAGCGTTGATTCCCGGGGAGTCCAAGAGACCCAGTACTTC.